This T cell receptor beta chain was captured in a study of T cell repertoires in cytomegalovirus infection. TCRdb fed the reads into MiXCR, producing one record per CDR3 protein. The sample has approximately 240,000 distinct CDR3 sequences; 9% to 15% are singletons. Germline V lookup: CDR1 SGHTA, CDR2 FQGNSA. Trimming cost V 6 bases and J 5 bases, with 16 bases left between them. This CDR3 has 14 residues. This clonotype showed up many times. Its antigen is undetermined. Study-wide points: What dominated the ex vivo response were HLA-C-restricted CMV-specific TCR beta clonotypes.

The specimen was PBMCs. The sequence was collected from a human donor in good health (CMV status not recorded). Some clones in this sample may be carry-over from other donors' samples. V is TRBV7-2 and J is TRBJ2-5; tentatively, D is TRBD2 (5 bases). In DNA, the CDR3 is TGTGCCAGCAGAGATCCGGGAAGCCAGGAGACCCAGTACTTC. Residues: CASRDPGSQETQYF. Together with reference TRBV7-2 and TRBJ2-5, the CDR3 gives the full variable domain: GAGVSQSPSNKVTEKGKDVELRCDPISGHTALYWYRQSLGQGLEFLIYFQGNSAPDKSGLPSDRFSAERTGGSVSTLTIQRTQQEDSAVYLCASRDPGSQETQYFGPGTRLLVL.